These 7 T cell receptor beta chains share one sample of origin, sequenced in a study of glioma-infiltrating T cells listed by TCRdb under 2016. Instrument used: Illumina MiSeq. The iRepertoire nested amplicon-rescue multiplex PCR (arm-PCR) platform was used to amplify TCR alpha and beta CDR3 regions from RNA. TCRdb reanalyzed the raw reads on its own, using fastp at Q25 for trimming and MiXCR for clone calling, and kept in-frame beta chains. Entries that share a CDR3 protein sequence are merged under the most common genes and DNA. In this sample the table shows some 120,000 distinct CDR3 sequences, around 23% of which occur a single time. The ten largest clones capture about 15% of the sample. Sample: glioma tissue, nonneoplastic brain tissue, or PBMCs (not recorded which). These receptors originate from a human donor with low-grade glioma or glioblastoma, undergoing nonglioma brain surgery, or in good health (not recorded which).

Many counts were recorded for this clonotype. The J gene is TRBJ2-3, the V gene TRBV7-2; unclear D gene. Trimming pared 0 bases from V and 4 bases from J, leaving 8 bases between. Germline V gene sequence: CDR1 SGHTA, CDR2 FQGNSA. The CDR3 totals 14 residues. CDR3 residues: CASSLAQNADTQYF. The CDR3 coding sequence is TGTGCCAGCAGCTTAGCGCAGAATGCAGATACGCAGTATTTT.

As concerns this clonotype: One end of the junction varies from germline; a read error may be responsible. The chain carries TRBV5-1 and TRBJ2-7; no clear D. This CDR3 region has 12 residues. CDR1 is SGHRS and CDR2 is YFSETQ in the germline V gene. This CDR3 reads CARSLDIDEQYF. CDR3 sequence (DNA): TGCGCCAGAAGCTTAGATATAGACGAGCAGTACTTC.

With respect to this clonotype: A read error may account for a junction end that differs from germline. This CDR3 is CSVDRGHEALF. Written as DNA, the CDR3 is TGCAGCGTTGACAGGGGTCATGAAGCTCTCTTT. The V and J genes are TRBV29-1 and TRBJ1-1, with TRBD1 as a possible D gene (6 bases). Per germline, CDR1 SQVTM and CDR2 ANQGSEA. The length of the CDR3 is 11 residues.

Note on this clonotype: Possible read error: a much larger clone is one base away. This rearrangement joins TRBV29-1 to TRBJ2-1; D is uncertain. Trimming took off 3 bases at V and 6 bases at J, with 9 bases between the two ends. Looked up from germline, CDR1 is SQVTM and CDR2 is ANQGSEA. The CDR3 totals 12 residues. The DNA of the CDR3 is TGCAGCGTTGACCGCCAGTGCAATGAGCAGTTCTTC. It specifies CSVDRQCNEQFF.

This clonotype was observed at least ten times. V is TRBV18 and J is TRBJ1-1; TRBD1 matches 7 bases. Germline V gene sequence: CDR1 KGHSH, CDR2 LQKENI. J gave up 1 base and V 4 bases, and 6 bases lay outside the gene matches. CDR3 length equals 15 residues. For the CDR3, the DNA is TGTGCCAGCTCACTATCCGGACAGGCGAACACTGAAGCTTTCTTT. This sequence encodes CASSLSGQANTEAFF.

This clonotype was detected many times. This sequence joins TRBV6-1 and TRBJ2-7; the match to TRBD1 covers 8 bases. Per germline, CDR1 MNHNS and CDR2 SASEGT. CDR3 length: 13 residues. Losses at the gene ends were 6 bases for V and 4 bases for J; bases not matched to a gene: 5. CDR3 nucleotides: TGTGCCAGCAGGGGGACAGGCTTTTACGAGCAGTACTTC. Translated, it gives CASRGTGFYEQYF.

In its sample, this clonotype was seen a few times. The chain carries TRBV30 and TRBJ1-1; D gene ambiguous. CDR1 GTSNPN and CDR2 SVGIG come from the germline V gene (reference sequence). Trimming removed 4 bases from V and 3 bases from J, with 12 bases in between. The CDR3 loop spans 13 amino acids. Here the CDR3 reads CAWMVLVDTEAFF. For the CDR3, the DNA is TGTGCCTGGATGGTATTGGTCGACACTGAAGCTTTCTTT.